This TCR beta chain was retrieved from a study of OX40 agonist ivuxolimab in advanced cancers. Study background: Hepatocellular carcinoma, melanoma, renal cell or head and neck cancer was diagnosed in the dose-escalation patients.

The method was immunoSEQ multiplex PCR; TCRdb's version includes in-frame clones alone and lacks a portion of them. The sample records roughly 80,000 clones, about 88% being singletons. Study results and limitations: Patients who responded partially at 0.1-3.0 mg/kg showed clonal expansion ranking among the lowest.

This CDR3 comprises 10 residues. With 2 bases removed from V and 5 bases from J, the gap between germline ends came to 3 bases. Germline-derived CDR1 and CDR2 are DFQATT and SNEGSKA (reference sequence). With respect to this clone: Its antigen is unknown.

Blood got drawn at baseline, again on cycle 4 day 1, and then on cycle 7 day 1. This chain uses TRBV20-1 with TRBJ2-5, with D uncertain. The receptor comes from an adult with an advanced solid tumor such as melanoma, head and neck, liver or kidney cancer. Here the sequenced sample was CD4+ or CD8+ T cells sorted from blood, taken in a trial of the OX40 agonist ivuxolimab. CDR3 protein: CSARSETQYF. As DNA, the CDR3 is TGCAGTGCTAGATCGGAGACCCAGTACTTC.